The present T cell receptor (beta chain) was sequenced within a study of CXCR3-negative and CXCR3-positive naive CD8 T cells. General study points: More hydrophobic TRB CDR3s were found in CXCR3-positive naive cells than in CXCR3-negative naive cells.

Through 5' RACE with UMI labels, the TRB cDNA libraries were prepared. TCRdb reworked the 5' RACE reads into one entry per CDR3 protein, no DNA. The sample has roughly 120,000 distinct CDR3 sequences. CDR3 length equals 15 residues. Germline V gene sequence: CDR1 SGHTA, CDR2 FQGNSA. CD45RO-CCR7+CD27+CD95- characterized naive CD8+ T cells. Details on this clonotype: The antigen remains unidentified.

The chain uses TRBV7-2 and TRBJ2-5; absent DNA, TCRdb's TRBD1 call cannot be checked. This sequence originates from a human donor in good health. Some clones in this sample may be carry-over from other donors' samples. Sample: naive CXCR3+ CD8+ T cells from blood. Subset described: CD45RO-CCR7+CD27+CD95- naive CD8+ T cells expressing CXCR3 (TNR3+). The CDR3 reads CASSLFWDKQETQYF.